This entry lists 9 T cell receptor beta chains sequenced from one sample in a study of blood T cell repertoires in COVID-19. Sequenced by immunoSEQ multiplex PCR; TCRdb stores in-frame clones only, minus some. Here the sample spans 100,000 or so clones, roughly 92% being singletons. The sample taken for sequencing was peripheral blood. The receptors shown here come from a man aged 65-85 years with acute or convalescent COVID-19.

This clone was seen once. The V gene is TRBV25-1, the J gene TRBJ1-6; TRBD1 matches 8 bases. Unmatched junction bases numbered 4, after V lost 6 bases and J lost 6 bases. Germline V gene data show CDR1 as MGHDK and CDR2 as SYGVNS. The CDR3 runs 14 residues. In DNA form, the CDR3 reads TGTGCCAGCAGAGGGACAGGAGGTAATTCACCCCTCCACTTT. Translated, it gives CASRGTGGNSPLHF.

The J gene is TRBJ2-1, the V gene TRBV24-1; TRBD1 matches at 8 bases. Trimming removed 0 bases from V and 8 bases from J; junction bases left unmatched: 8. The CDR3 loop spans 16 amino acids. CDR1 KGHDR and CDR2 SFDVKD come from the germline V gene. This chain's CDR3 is CATSDLRRTGRHEQFF. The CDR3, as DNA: TGTGCCACCAGTGATTTGAGGAGGACAGGGAGGCATGAGCAGTTCTTC.

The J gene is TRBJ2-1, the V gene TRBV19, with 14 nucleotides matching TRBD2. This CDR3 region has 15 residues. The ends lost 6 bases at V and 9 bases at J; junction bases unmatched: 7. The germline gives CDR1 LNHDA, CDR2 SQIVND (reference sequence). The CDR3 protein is CASRGLAGAWGEQFF. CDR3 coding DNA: TGTGCCAGTAGGGGACTAGCGGGGGCCTGGGGTGAGCAGTTCTTC.

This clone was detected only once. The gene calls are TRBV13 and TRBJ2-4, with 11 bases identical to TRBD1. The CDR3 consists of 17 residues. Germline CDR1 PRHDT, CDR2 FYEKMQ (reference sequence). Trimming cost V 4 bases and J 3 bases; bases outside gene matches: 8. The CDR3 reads CASSSRTGGADKNIQYF. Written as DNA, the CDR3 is TGTGCCAGCAGCTCCCGGACAGGGGGCGCTGACAAAAACATTCAGTACTTC.

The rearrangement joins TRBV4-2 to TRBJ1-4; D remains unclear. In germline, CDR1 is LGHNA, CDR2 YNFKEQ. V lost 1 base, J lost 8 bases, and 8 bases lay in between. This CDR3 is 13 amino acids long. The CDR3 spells CASSQVPGEKLFF. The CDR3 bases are TGTGCCAGCAGCCAAGTGCCGGGGGAAAAACTGTTTTTT.

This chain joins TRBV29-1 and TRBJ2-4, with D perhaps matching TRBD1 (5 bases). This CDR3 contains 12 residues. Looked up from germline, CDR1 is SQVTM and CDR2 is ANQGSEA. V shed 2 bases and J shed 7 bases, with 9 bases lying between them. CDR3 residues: CSVELSGNIQYF. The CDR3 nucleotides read TGCAGCGTTGAACTGTCAGGGAACATTCAGTACTTC.

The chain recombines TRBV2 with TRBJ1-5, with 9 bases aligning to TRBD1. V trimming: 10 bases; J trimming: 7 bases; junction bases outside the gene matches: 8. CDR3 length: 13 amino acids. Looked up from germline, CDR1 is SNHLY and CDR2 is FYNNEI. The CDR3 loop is CANRDREGQPQHF. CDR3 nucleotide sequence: TGTGCCAACCGGGACAGGGAAGGACAGCCCCAGCATTTT.

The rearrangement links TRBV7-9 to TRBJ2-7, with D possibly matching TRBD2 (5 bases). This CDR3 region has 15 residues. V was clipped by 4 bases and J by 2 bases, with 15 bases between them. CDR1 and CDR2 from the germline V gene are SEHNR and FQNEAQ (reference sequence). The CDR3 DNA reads TGTGCCAGCAGCTCCCTGGACTTAAAGGCCTACGAGCAGTACTTC. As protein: CASSSLDLKAYEQYF.

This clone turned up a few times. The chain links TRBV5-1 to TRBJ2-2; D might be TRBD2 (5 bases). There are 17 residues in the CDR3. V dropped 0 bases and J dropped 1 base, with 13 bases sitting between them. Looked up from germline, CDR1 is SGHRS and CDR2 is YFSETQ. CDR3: CASSLEWLAGNTGELFF. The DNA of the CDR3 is TGCGCCAGCAGCTTGGAATGGCTAGCTGGGAACACCGGGGAGCTGTTTTTT.